Each of the 5 T cell receptor beta chains below was sequenced from the same sample in a study of CD8+ T cells in alopecia areata. Following RNA extraction, reverse transcription yielded cDNA that acted as the sequencing template. Data came from immunoSEQ multiplex PCR; TCRdb stores just in-frame clones and leaves some out. The data contain 150,000 to 180,000 clones, about 53% of them singletons. The sequenced sample was CD8+ T cells sorted from blood, obtained at week 0. These receptors were collected from a human donor with alopecia areata.

The chain joins TRBV28 to TRBJ2-5; tentative D call: TRBD2 (6 bases). CDR3 length equals 12 residues. Per germline, CDR1 MDHEN and CDR2 SYDVKM. V shed 6 bases and J shed 2 bases, with 7 bases lying between them. The CDR3 sequence is CASSGTQETQYF. CDR3 coding DNA: TGTGCCAGCAGCGGGACTCAAGAGACCCAGTACTTC.

Comment on this clone: This specimen includes other DNA sequences encoding the same CDR3. The V call is TRBV30, the J call TRBJ1-1; the D gene is possibly TRBD1 (5 bases). The V end lost 1 base, the J end lost 0 bases, and 6 bases lay between the germline ends. Germline CDR1 and CDR2: GTSNPN and SVGIG (reference sequence). This CDR3 comprises 13 residues. The CDR3 sequence: CAWSEGLNTEAFF. DNA of the CDR3: TGTGCCTGGAGTGAGGGGCTGAACACTGAAGCTTTCTTT. Looking up the rest from reference TRBV30 and TRBJ1-1 gives the full variable domain: SQTIHQWPATLVQPVGSPLSLECTVEGTSNPNLYWYRQAAGRGLQLLFYSVGIGQISSEVPQNLSASRPQDRQFILSSKKLLLSDSGFYLCAWSEGLNTEAFFGQGTRLTVV.

This clone was picked up a small number of times. The V call is TRBV13, the J call TRBJ2-5, with D perhaps TRBD2 (5 bases). The CDR3 runs to 15 residues. CDR1 PRHDT and CDR2 FYEKMQ come from the germline V gene (reference sequence). V was cut by 0 bases and J by 4 bases, with 12 bases left in between. The CDR3 is CASSLGRAVGETQYF. CDR3 nucleotides: TGTGCCAGCAGCTTAGGACGAGCGGTCGGAGAGACCCAGTACTTC.

This clone showed up just a few times. The rearrangement uses TRBV6-5 and TRBJ2-4; 11 positions agree with TRBD1. Germline trimming cut 2 bases from V and 9 bases from J; bases unmatched to any gene: 3. This CDR3 has 14 amino acids. Germline loops: CDR1 MNHEY, CDR2 SVGAGI. CDR3 in amino acids: CASSYRDRGSIQYF. CDR3 DNA: TGTGCCAGCAGTTACAGGGACAGGGGGAGCATTCAGTACTTC.

This clone was counted between two and nine times. V gene TRBV12-5 combines with J gene TRBJ1-1; 7 positions match TRBD1. V shed 7 bases and J 4 bases; nucleotides not matched to a gene: 12. From germline, CDR1 is LGHNT and CDR2 FRNRAP. The CDR3 has 15 residues. CDR3 bases: TGTGCTAGTGCCGCCGGTAGGGGGCTGGTCACTGAAGCTTTCTTT. Amino acids: CASAAGRGLVTEAFF.